This T cell receptor beta chain was captured in a study of T cell responses to AZD1222 COVID-19 vaccine. Background on the study: The study pooled second doses at about 4 or about 12 weeks. Notes on the study in general: Distributed over spike, vaccine-associated CD4 TCRs predominated at 160-218 and 743-854. Reportedly, nearly half of unique spike TCRs recognized epitopes outside B.1.351/B.1.1.7 mutations.

Generated by immunoSEQ multiplex PCR, the TCRdb table keeps only in-frame clones and is missing some. The sample carries over 150,000 clones, 90% recorded once. In the case of this clone: What it binds is not known.

Trimming took 1 base from V and 7 from J, leaving 8 bases between them. This CDR3 comprises 12 residues. CDR1 and CDR2 from the germline V gene are MDHEN and SYDVKM. The sequence was obtained from an adult in good health. The chain carries TRBV28 and TRBJ2-7; D assignment may be TRBD1 or TRBD2 (5 bases each). The sequences come from peripheral blood, collected on day 0 of AZD1222 vaccination. The CDR3 sequence: CASSLYRREQYF. The CDR3, as DNA: TGTGCCAGCAGTTTATACAGGAGGGAGCAGTACTTC. Drawing the rest from reference TRBV28 and TRBJ2-7, the complete variable domain is DVKVTQSSRYLVKRTGEKVFLECVQDMDHENMFWYRQDPGLGLRLIYFSYDVKMKEKGDIPEGYSVSREKKERFSLILESASTNQTSMYLCASSLYRREQYFGPGTRLTVT.